These 29 T cell receptor beta chains were all obtained from the same sample, sequenced in a study of blood T cells in healthy people across ages. With a J-beta primer mix and a sample-barcoded 5' primer, a second PCR ran roughly 6 to 11 cycles. TCRdb re-analysed the 5' RACE reads in MiXCR, keeping a single row per CDR3 protein. The sample holds 2 million or so distinct CDR3 sequences; just under 50% are singletons and the top ten take roughly 2.1%. The sequenced material came from blood. The receptor source for this set is a woman aged 40 to 50 in good health.

The table lists this clonotype with a few counts. The chain combines TRBV27 with TRBJ2-7; 9 nucleotides line up with TRBD1. Germline-derived CDR1 and CDR2 are MNHEY and SMNVEV (reference sequence). J gave up 3 bases and V 6 bases, and 9 bases lay outside the gene matches. CDR3 length: 15 amino acids. CDR3 nucleotide sequence: TGTGCCAGCAGCGCGACAGGGGGGACACTCTACGAGCAGTACTTC. It codes for CASSATGGTLYEQYF.

This sequence joins TRBV4-3 and TRBJ1-2; 7 bases are shared with TRBD1. Germline CDR1 and CDR2: LGHNA and YSLEER. The CDR3 sequence is 15 residues long. V trimming: 2 bases; J trimming: 6 bases; junction bases outside the gene matches: 9. The DNA of the CDR3 is TGCGCCAGCAGCCAATTAAGAACAGGGGCCAATGGCTACACCTTC. Its protein is CASSQLRTGANGYTF.

This chain links TRBV27 with TRBJ2-7; D tentatively reads TRBD1 or TRBD2 (7 bases each). Trimming took off 8 bases at V and 3 bases at J, with 20 bases between the two ends. This CDR3 contains 15 residues. The germline gives CDR1 MNHEY, CDR2 SMNVEV (reference sequence). CDR3 in amino acids: CASGESGTASYEQYF. The CDR3 DNA follows: TGTGCCAGCGGAGAGAGCGGGACAGCTAGCTACGAGCAGTACTTC.

This rearrangement joins TRBV7-2 to TRBJ2-3; D might be TRBD2 (5 bases). The CDR3 has 16 amino acids. V lost 1 base, J lost 0 bases, and 11 bases lay in between. Germline loops: CDR1 SGHTA, CDR2 FQGNSA. The CDR3 nucleotides read TGTGCCAGCAGCTTAGGATCCAGCGGTAGCACAGATACGCAGTATTTT. Translation: CASSLGSSGSTDTQYF.

V usage is TRBV27 and J usage is TRBJ2-7; 8 bases are shared with TRBD1. The CDR3 contains 16 residues. V was clipped by 5 bases and J by 3 bases; unmatched bases: 12. The germline V gene has CDR1 MNHEY and CDR2 SMNVEV (reference sequence). The CDR3 spells CASSITGTGPHYEQYF. CDR3 nucleotide sequence: TGTGCCAGCAGTATCACCGGGACAGGACCCCACTACGAGCAGTACTTC.

V is TRBV27 and J is TRBJ1-1; D might be TRBD1 (5 bases). Germline CDR1 and CDR2: MNHEY and SMNVEV (reference sequence). The germline V and J ends were trimmed by 6 bases and 1 base, with 9 bases remaining between them. The CDR3 runs 13 residues. The CDR3 is CASRVGQNTEAFF. For the CDR3, the DNA is TGTGCCAGCAGAGTAGGACAGAACACTGAAGCTTTCTTT.

The chain couples TRBV20-1 to TRBJ2-1, with no clear D. Germline CDR1 is DFQATT and CDR2 is SNEGSKA (reference sequence). Trimming stripped 0 bases from V and 6 bases from J, with 12 bases between. The CDR3 extends over 14 amino acids. CDR3 in amino acids: CSAREPLGGNEQFF. In nucleotides, the CDR3 is TGCAGTGCTAGAGAACCCTTGGGCGGCAATGAGCAGTTCTTC.

In its sample, this clonotype was seen a few times. The chain employs TRBV5-1 and TRBJ2-1, with D perhaps assigned TRBD1 or TRBD2 (6 bases each). This CDR3 contains 13 residues. V lost 1 base, J lost 8 bases, and 10 bases lay in between. Germline CDR1 SGHRS, CDR2 YFSETQ. The CDR3 sequence is CASSLYGGHEQFF. In DNA, the CDR3 is TGCGCCAGCAGCTTGTATGGGGGGCATGAGCAGTTCTTC.

This clonotype was seen only a few times. The CDR3, as DNA: TGTGCCAGCAGCCCTCCCGGGACACGAGAGCAGTACTTC. Its protein is CASSPPGTREQYF. This chain links TRBV7-9 with TRBJ2-4, with D possibly matching TRBD1 (6 bases). V gave up 5 bases and J gave up 13 bases, with 18 bases separating them. The CDR3 is 13 amino acids. The V gene's germline CDR1 is SEHNR and CDR2 FQNEAQ (reference sequence).

This clonotype has just a few counts. The V gene is TRBV7-3, the J gene TRBJ2-3; D ambiguous. The ends were cut back, 1 base at V and 0 bases at J, with 11 bases in the middle. This CDR3 comprises 16 residues. The germline V gene encodes CDR1 SGHTA and CDR2 FQGTGA. The CDR3 sequence is CASSLRSQSSTDTQYF. DNA of the CDR3: TGTGCCAGCAGCTTAAGGTCGCAGAGCAGCACAGATACGCAGTATTTT.

The chain uses TRBV20-1 and TRBJ2-4; 8 bases are a match to TRBD1. The end of the DNA fits TRBJ2-7 better, so the J call may be wrong. CDR3 length equals 14 residues. Germline V CDR1 and CDR2: DFQATT, SNEGSKA (reference sequence). The CDR3 here is CSARDRAGSYEQYF. CDR3 sequence (DNA): TGCAGTGCTAGGGACAGGGCGGGGTCCTACGAGCAGTACTTC.

This clonotype has just one count. V usage is TRBV9 and J usage is TRBJ2-7; D ambiguous. This CDR3 comprises 15 residues. Germline CDR1 SGDLS, CDR2 YYNGEE. Trimming left V 3 bases short and J 0 bases short, with 13 bases between. DNA for the CDR3: TGTGCCAGCAGCGCGACCGTCACGGGCTCCTACGAGCAGTACTTC. Translation gives CASSATVTGSYEQYF.

This rearrangement joins TRBV28 to TRBJ1-2, with D perhaps TRBD1 (5 bases). V lost 7 bases to trimming and J lost 2 bases, with 8 bases between them. The V gene's germline CDR1 is MDHEN and CDR2 SYDVKM. This CDR3 region has 12 residues. The CDR3 sequence is CASNAGNYGYTF. DNA of the CDR3: TGTGCCAGCAATGCAGGGAACTATGGCTACACCTTC.

J is TRBJ2-5 and V is TRBV20-1; D is perhaps TRBD1 (6 bases). V shed 4 bases and J shed 5 bases, with 14 bases lying between them. Germline V CDR1 and CDR2: DFQATT, SNEGSKA (reference sequence). The CDR3 sequence is 13 residues long. The CDR3 DNA reads as TGCAGTGCTACCATTACAGGGAGCGAGACCCAGTACTTC. It specifies CSATITGSETQYF.

This clonotype was counted a few times. This rearrangement joins TRBV29-1 to TRBJ2-7, with D possibly being TRBD1 (6 bases). There are 11 residues in the CDR3. The V gene's germline CDR1 is SQVTM and CDR2 ANQGSEA. Trimming took off 6 bases at V and 6 bases at J, with 12 bases between the two ends. Here the CDR3 reads CSVPQGAEQYF. Written as DNA, the CDR3 is TGCAGCGTCCCACAGGGAGCCGAGCAGTACTTC.

This clonotype was counted only a few times. The rearrangement links TRBV15 to TRBJ1-4; D remains unclear. CDR1 and CDR2 (germline): LNHNV, YYDKDF (reference sequence). V was cut by 0 bases and J by 2 bases, with 10 bases left in between. The CDR3 length is 16 residues. CDR3 region: CATSRDGGFTNEKLFF. In DNA form, the CDR3 reads TGTGCCACCAGCAGAGATGGTGGCTTCACTAATGAAAAACTGTTTTTT.

The chain couples TRBV27 to TRBJ1-1, with no clear D. The CDR3 contains 13 residues. Germline V gives CDR1 MNHEY, CDR2 SMNVEV (reference sequence). The germline V and J ends were trimmed by 1 base and 7 bases, with 10 bases remaining between them. In DNA form, the CDR3 reads TGTGCCAGCAGTTTATTTGGGTACGGTGAAGCTTTCTTT. Translation gives CASSLFGYGEAFF.

This clonotype appeared a few times. The chain joins TRBV27 to TRBJ2-3, with D maybe TRBD2 (6 bases). Germline V CDR1 and CDR2: MNHEY, SMNVEV (reference sequence). Trimming cost V 6 bases and J 7 bases, with 14 bases left between them. This CDR3 has 13 amino acids. The CDR3 bases are TGTGCCAGCAGGGGATCTAGCGCGAATACGCAGTATTTT. It codes for CASRGSSANTQYF.

V is TRBV24-1 and J is TRBJ2-1, with D maybe TRBD2 (6 bases). The CDR3 loop spans 16 amino acids. The ends were cut back, 1 base at V and 4 bases at J, with 13 bases in the middle. CDR1 is KGHDR, CDR2 SFDVKD, per germline. CDR3 in amino acids: CATSDFGRGHYNEQFF. The CDR3 bases are TGTGCCACCAGTGATTTCGGGCGGGGTCATTACAATGAGCAGTTCTTC.

The genes are TRBV20-1 and TRBJ2-3, with D maybe TRBD1 (5 bases). CDR1 is DFQATT, CDR2 SNEGSKA, per germline (reference sequence). V shed 0 bases and J shed 8 bases, with 6 bases lying between them. The CDR3 has 11 amino acids. The CDR3 protein is CSARDGATQYF. CDR3 nucleotides: TGCAGTGCTAGAGATGGGGCTACGCAGTATTTT.

This clonotype was observed a few times. V and J are TRBV12-3 or TRBV12-4 and TRBJ2-3; D could derive from TRBD1 or TRBD2 (5 bases each). Deletions cut 2 bases from V and 2 bases from J, with 11 bases between. This CDR3 contains 15 residues. The CDR3 is CASSLIGGVTDTQYF. CDR3 nucleotides: TGTGCCAGCAGTTTAATTGGGGGTGTCACAGATACGCAGTATTTT.

The V call is TRBV27, the J call TRBJ2-1, with D possibly being TRBD2 (6 bases). The length of the CDR3 is 15 residues. Trimming took 8 bases from V and 0 from J, leaving 14 bases between them. Germline CDR1 MNHEY, CDR2 SMNVEV (reference sequence). CDR3 bases: TGTGCCAGCGCCCCCGGGGGTAGCTCCTACAATGAGCAGTTCTTC. It translates to CASAPGGSSYNEQFF.

The genes are TRBV4-2 and TRBJ2-1, with D possibly called TRBD1 or TRBD2 (6 bases each). Germline loops: CDR1 LGHNA, CDR2 YNFKEQ. This CDR3 region has 16 residues. V was trimmed by 0 bases and J by 7 bases, leaving 16 bases between them. The CDR3 DNA is TGTGCCAGCAGCCAAGATCTGACAGGAGGGAGGAATGAGCAGTTCTTC. The encoded protein is CASSQDLTGGRNEQFF.

This clonotype appeared a few times. The chain combines TRBV7-9 with TRBJ2-6, with D unresolved. V lost 3 bases, J lost 0 bases, and 12 bases lay in between. Germline values: CDR1 SEHNR, CDR2 FQNEAQ (reference sequence). CDR3 length: 17 amino acids. CDR3 sequence: CASSLTQPPSGANVLTF. In DNA form, the CDR3 reads TGTGCCAGCAGCTTGACGCAACCTCCCTCTGGGGCCAACGTCCTGACTTTC.

This chain uses TRBV10-3 with TRBJ1-4; 9 bases line up with TRBD1. J gave up 6 bases and V 7 bases, and 6 bases lay outside the gene matches. Germline V gene lookup returns CDR1 ENHRY and CDR2 SYGVKD. The CDR3 has 14 amino acids. The chain's CDR3 is CAIKRTGADEKLFF. The CDR3 DNA follows: TGTGCCATCAAACGGACAGGGGCAGATGAAAAACTGTTTTTT.

The chain uses TRBV28 and TRBJ1-5, with no clear D. This CDR3 region has 18 residues. Germline CDR1 reads MDHEN; CDR2 reads SYDVKM. V gave up 1 base and J gave up 5 bases, with 21 bases separating them. CDR3: CASSLLSRGRRSDQPQHF. DNA for the CDR3: TGTGCCAGCAGTTTATTATCCCGGGGTCGGCGGTCGGATCAGCCCCAGCATTTT.

As DNA, the CDR3 is TGTGCCAGCAGGGACCTCCCGAGGTACAATGAGCAGTTCTTC. This gives the protein CASRDLPRYNEQFF. The chain is built from TRBV12-3 or TRBV12-4 and TRBJ2-1; D uncertain. The CDR3 runs to 14 residues. The ends were cut back, 6 bases at V and 4 bases at J, with 13 bases in the middle.

This clonotype showed up just a few times. The chain links TRBV20-1 to TRBJ2-5; no definite D call. This CDR3 has 12 amino acids. V lost 3 bases, J lost 5 bases, and 10 bases lay in between. The germline gives CDR1 DFQATT, CDR2 SNEGSKA (reference sequence). This CDR3 is CSASLYEETQYF. The CDR3 region has the DNA TGCAGTGCTAGTCTTTACGAGGAGACCCAGTACTTC.

The rearrangement uses TRBV20-1 and TRBJ1-6; D unresolved. V gave up 0 bases and J gave up 7 bases, with 10 bases separating them. The germline V gene has CDR1 DFQATT and CDR2 SNEGSKA (reference sequence). The CDR3 is 14 amino acids. The CDR3 reads CSARDSGQNSPLHF. DNA of the CDR3: TGCAGTGCTAGAGATTCGGGTCAGAATTCACCCCTCCACTTT.